This T cell receptor beta chain was obtained from a study of CD8 T cells in Susac syndrome. Negative isolation yielded the CD8+ and CD4+ T cells, while FACS enriched the TEMRA cells. The V gene end was trimmed by 8 bases and the J gene end by 3 bases; junction bases not matched to a gene: 15. The germline gives CDR1 MNHNS, CDR2 SASEGT. The CDR3 consists of 17 residues. About 0.45 to 1 ug RNA was reverse transcribed with random hexamers. The amplification used immunoSEQ multiplex PCR on TCR beta CDR3; it spanned 54 Vbeta and 13 Jbeta. MiXCR, run by TCRdb on the immunoSEQ multiplex PCR reads, gives a single entry per CDR3 protein. Of roughly 120,000 distinct CDR3 sequences in the sample, roughly 94% were seen once.

The chain has TRBV6-1 and TRBJ1-2; 10 bases align to TRBD1. The sequencing input was CD4+ T cells from PBMCs. The clonotype was recovered from a human donor with multiple sclerosis. The CDR3 DNA sequence: TGTGCCAGCGCAACTCCGTGGGACAGGGGCGAGGACTATGGCTACACCTTC. This codes for CASATPWDRGEDYGYTF.